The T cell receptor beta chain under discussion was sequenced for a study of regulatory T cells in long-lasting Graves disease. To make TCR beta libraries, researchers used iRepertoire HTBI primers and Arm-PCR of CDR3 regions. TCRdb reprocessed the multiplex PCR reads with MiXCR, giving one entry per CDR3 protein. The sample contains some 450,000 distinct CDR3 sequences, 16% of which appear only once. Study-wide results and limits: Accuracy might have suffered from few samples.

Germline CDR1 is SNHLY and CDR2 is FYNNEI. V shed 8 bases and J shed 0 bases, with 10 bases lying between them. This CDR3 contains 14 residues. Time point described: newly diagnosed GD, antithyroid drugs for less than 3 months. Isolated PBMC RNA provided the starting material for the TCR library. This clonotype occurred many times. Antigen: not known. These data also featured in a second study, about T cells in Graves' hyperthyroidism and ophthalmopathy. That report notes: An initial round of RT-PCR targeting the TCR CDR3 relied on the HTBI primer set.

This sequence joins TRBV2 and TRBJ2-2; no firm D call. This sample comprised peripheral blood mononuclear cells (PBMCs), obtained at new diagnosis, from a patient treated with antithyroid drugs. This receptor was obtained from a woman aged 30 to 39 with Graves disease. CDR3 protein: CASDHRANTGELFF. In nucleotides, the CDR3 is TGTGCCAGCGATCACCGCGCGAACACCGGGGAGCTGTTTTTT.